A single sample gave rise to the 21 T cell receptor beta chains below, sequenced in a study of blood T cell repertoires in COVID-19. Clones were read by immunoSEQ multiplex PCR, and TCRdb kept only the in-frame ones, dropping some. The sample contains approximately 200,000 clones, roughly 85% of which appear only once. Sequenced sample: PBMCs or T cells enriched from blood (not recorded which). These receptors were collected from a man aged 30 to 45 who had recovered from COVID-19.

This clone was observed a single time. The rearrangement joins TRBV27 to TRBJ2-1, with 9 bases fitting TRBD2. Unmatched junction bases numbered 7, after V lost 5 bases and J lost 5 bases. The CDR3 is 15 amino acids. CDR1 and CDR2 (germline): MNHEY, SMNVEV (reference sequence). CDR3 nucleotides: TGTGCCAGCAGTAAGGGGTTAGCGGGGGACAATGAGCAGTTCTTC. Translation gives CASSKGLAGDNEQFF.

The chain combines TRBV6-5 with TRBJ2-7; D unresolved. V shed 5 bases and J shed 4 bases, with 15 bases lying between them. The CDR3 spans 14 residues. CDR1 MNHEY and CDR2 SVGAGI come from the germline V gene. The CDR3 DNA sequence: TGTGCCAGCAGTACCGTTGACGGCGGATACGAGCAGTACTTC. Encoded protein: CASSTVDGGYEQYF.

The J gene is TRBJ2-7, the V gene TRBV18; D unclear. CDR3 length equals 15 residues. The V and J ends lost 3 bases and 3 bases respectively, with 15 bases between them. Germline lookup yields CDR1 KGHSH and CDR2 LQKENI. For the CDR3, the DNA is TGTGCCAGCTCACCCTCAGGTGGCACCAACTACGAGCAGTACTTC. Amino acids: CASSPSGGTNYEQYF.

This clone has a single count. The chain joins TRBV30 to TRBJ2-1, with 9 bases lining up with TRBD2. Germline trimming cut 5 bases from V and 6 bases from J; bases unmatched to any gene: 11. From germline, CDR1 is GTSNPN and CDR2 SVGIG (reference sequence). This CDR3 spans 15 amino acids. The CDR3 protein is CAWYKGASGINEQFF. Written as DNA, the CDR3 is TGTGCCTGGTATAAAGGAGCTAGCGGGATCAATGAGCAGTTCTTC.

The CDR3: CASSRDGSSYEQYF. DNA of the CDR3: TGTGCCAGCTCCCGCGACGGGAGCTCCTACGAGCAGTACTTC. This sequence joins TRBV18 and TRBJ2-7; TRBD2 is a possible D gene (6 bases). Germline V gene sequence: CDR1 KGHSH, CDR2 LQKENI. V lost 6 bases, J lost 0 bases, and 12 bases lay in between. CDR3 size: 14 residues.

This chain links TRBV18 with TRBJ1-2, with 9 bases matching TRBD1. Germline assignment: CDR1 KGHSH and CDR2 LQKENI. This CDR3 region has 14 residues. The V segment lost 5 bases and the J segment 6 bases; nucleotides outside the gene matches: 7. CDR3 sequence: CASSAATGGHGYTF. The CDR3 nucleotides read TGTGCCAGCTCAGCTGCCACAGGGGGCCATGGCTACACCTTC. Full variable domain (outside the CDR3, taken from reference TRBV18 and TRBJ1-2): NAGVMQNPRHLVRRRGQEARLRCSPMKGHSHVYWYRQLPEEGLKFMVYLQKENIIDESGMPKERFSAEFPKEGPSILRIQQVVRGDSAAYFCASSAATGGHGYTFGSGTRLTVV.

The V call is TRBV5-1, the J call TRBJ2-5; D might be TRBD1 (6 bases). Germline V gene lookup returns CDR1 SGHRS and CDR2 YFSETQ. V shed 0 bases and J shed 1 base, with 7 bases lying between them. The CDR3 contains 14 residues. CDR3 in amino acids: CASSLGTVQETQYF. The CDR3 DNA reads TGCGCCAGCAGCTTGGGGACAGTCCAAGAGACCCAGTACTTC.

The rearrangement links TRBV18 to TRBJ2-1; 9 bases agree with TRBD2. This CDR3 is built from 17 residues. J gave up 5 bases and V 4 bases, and 12 bases lay outside the gene matches. Germline V gene sequence: CDR1 KGHSH, CDR2 LQKENI. As DNA, the CDR3 is TGTGCCAGCTCACTTCACAGGGCTGGACTAGCGAACAATGAGCAGTTCTTC. Translation gives CASSLHRAGLANNEQFF.

The chain recombines TRBV18 with TRBJ1-6; D ambiguous. CDR3 length: 17 residues. Deletions cut 3 bases from V and 0 bases from J, with 12 bases between. Germline assignment: CDR1 KGHSH and CDR2 LQKENI. The CDR3 DNA follows: TGTGCCAGCTCACCTCAGGATACCGCCTCCTATAATTCACCCCTCCACTTT. It specifies CASSPQDTASYNSPLHF.

The chain is built from TRBV7-9 and TRBJ1-2; 9 nucleotides match TRBD1. The CDR3 has 16 amino acids. Germline V gene lookup returns CDR1 SEHNR and CDR2 FQNEAQ (reference sequence). The trim removed 5 bases at V and 2 bases at J, leaving 9 bases unmatched. The CDR3 DNA reads TGTGCCAGCAGCGTCCCGGGACAGGGATCCAACTATGGCTACACCTTC. Protein sequence: CASSVPGQGSNYGYTF.

The chain links TRBV9 to TRBJ1-1; TRBD1 might be the D (6 bases). Germline V gene data show CDR1 as SGDLS and CDR2 as YYNGEE. V was cut by 6 bases and J by 7 bases, with 19 bases left in between. The CDR3 is 14 residues long. The CDR3 DNA is TGTGCCAGCAACAGCCAGGGGAAGAAGGGTGAAGCTTTCTTT. Translated: CASNSQGKKGEAFF.

The chain carries TRBV5-1 and TRBJ1-2; D call uncertain. Between the trimmed V and J ends, which lost 6 bases and 4 bases, there was a span of 16 bases. Germline loops: CDR1 SGHRS, CDR2 YFSETQ. The CDR3 runs to 14 residues. The CDR3 DNA reads as TGCGCCAGCACTTTGGGAGTCGGGGTCTATGGCTACACCTTC. Protein product: CASTLGVGVYGYTF.

This clone came up many times. The CDR3 protein is CASIRKRKFNQPQHF. CDR3 DNA: TGTGCCAGCATTCGAAAGCGGAAATTCAATCAGCCCCAGCATTTT. This sequence joins TRBV6-4 and TRBJ1-5; no definite D call. The CDR3 runs 15 residues. The V gene lost 7 bases and the J gene lost 3 bases, with 16 bases spanning the gap. Germline CDR1 MRHNA, CDR2 SNTAGT.

The V and J genes are TRBV6-2 or TRBV6-3 and TRBJ1-5; 8 bases align to TRBD1. Germline CDR1 and CDR2: MNHEY and SVGEGT. V was clipped by 4 bases and J by 5 bases; unmatched bases: 4. The CDR3 has 14 amino acids. The CDR3 DNA sequence: TGTGCCAGCAGTTTGGACAGGGCGTATCAGCCCCAGCATTTT. This codes for CASSLDRAYQPQHF.

In DNA form, the CDR3 reads TGTGCCAGCAGTTTAGCTAGCGGGAGGGGCACCGGGGAGCTGTTTTTT. It specifies CASSLASGRGTGELFF. The chain employs TRBV28 and TRBJ2-2, with 12 bases that match TRBD2. Germline V CDR1 and CDR2: MDHEN, SYDVKM. The junction had 2 bases not matched to a gene; V was cut back by 2 bases and J by 4 bases. The CDR3 contains 16 residues.

The count of this clone is one. CDR3 coding DNA: TGTGCCTGGAGTGTAGGGACAGCCCAGTTCTTC. This codes for CAWSVGTAQFF. The chain is built from TRBV30 and TRBJ2-1; 7 nucleotides agree with TRBD1. V was clipped by 0 bases and J by 13 bases; unmatched bases: 3. CDR3 length equals 11 residues. Germline CDR1 GTSNPN, CDR2 SVGIG (reference sequence).

This sequence joins TRBV11-3 and TRBJ1-1, with unresolved D. V was trimmed by 3 bases and J by 5 bases, leaving 10 bases between them. From germline, CDR1 is SGHNT and CDR2 YENEEA. The CDR3 sequence is 13 residues long. The CDR3 loop reads CASSFSGQTEAFF. In nucleotides, the CDR3 is TGTGCCAGCAGCTTCTCAGGTCAAACTGAAGCTTTCTTT.

The chain has TRBV5-3 and TRBJ1-2; TRBD1 is a possible D gene (6 bases). TRBV5-3 is an ORF; its function is uncertain. With 2 bases removed from V and 4 bases from J, the gap between germline ends came to 12 bases. CDR3 length: 14 residues. The CDR3 nucleotides are TGTGCCAGAAGCTTATGTCAGGGGACCTATGGCTACACCTTC. It codes for CARSLCQGTYGYTF.

In regard to this clone: Additional DNA sequences in this sample encode the identical CDR3. This chain links TRBV11-2 with TRBJ1-1; no definite D call. The CDR3 runs 13 residues. Per germline, CDR1 SGHAT and CDR2 FQNNGV. Trimming shortened V by 1 base and J by 1 base, and 4 bases separated the two germline ends. CDR3 in amino acids: CASSLVRNTEAFF. The DNA of the CDR3 is TGTGCCAGCAGCTTAGTCCGGAACACTGAAGCTTTCTTT.

This clone showed up just a few times. This sequence joins TRBV7-8 and TRBJ2-1; D is uncertain. Trimming pared 5 bases from V and 0 bases from J, leaving 11 bases between. The CDR3 has 15 residues. The germline V gene has CDR1 SGHVS and CDR2 FQNEAQ. CDR3 region: CASSLSWSSYNEQFF. Here the CDR3 DNA reads TGTGCCAGCAGCCTGAGCTGGAGCTCCTACAATGAGCAGTTCTTC.

The chain uses TRBV27 and TRBJ2-7; 7 bases line up with TRBD1. The CDR3 extends over 12 amino acids. CDR1 and CDR2 from the germline V gene are MNHEY and SMNVEV (reference sequence). V was pared by 11 bases and J by 6 bases, with 10 bases of the junction left unmatched. The CDR3, as DNA: TGTGCCGTCAGGGTAGGGGGCAGCGAGCAGTACTTC. Translating it yields CAVRVGGSEQYF.